This paragraph reports one TCR beta chain. The V gene lost 10 bases and the J gene lost 6 bases, with 27 bases spanning the gap. Germline lookup yields CDR1 LNHDA and CDR2 SQIVND (reference sequence). This CDR3 is built from 16 residues. The sample belongs to a study of CD8+ T cells in alopecia areata. In alopecia areata patients, both lesional scalp punch biopsies and peripheral blood were collected. T lymphocytes (CD4+ and CD8+) were sorted from PBMCs. The sequencing template was cDNA reverse transcribed from extracted RNA. Clones were sequenced by immunoSEQ multiplex PCR, and TCRdb holds only the in-frame ones, with some missing. Of 90,000 to 130,000 clones listed, 45% to 60% are singletons.

This rearrangement joins TRBV19 to TRBJ1-1, with D perhaps TRBD1 (5 bases). This clonotype was sampled from a human donor with alopecia areata. Material: NKG2D-low CD8+ T cells sorted from blood. As DNA, the CDR3 is TGTGCCACCACGAATTTAGGACACTCCGGGAGGGCTGAAGCTTTCTTT. Translating gives CATTNLGHSGRAEAFF.